These 32 T cell receptor beta chains share one sample of origin, sequenced in a study of patients and donors after allogeneic stem cell transplantation. Each CDR3 protein is one row after TCRdb ran MiXCR on the RT-PCR reads. The table lists approximately 200,000 distinct CDR3 sequences, 13% to 15% of them singletons. Sequencing was carried out using blood, either unsorted or a sorted T cell fraction (not recorded which). These receptors came from a human donor who was either an allogeneic HSCT recipient or a stem cell or donor lymphocyte infusion donor (not recorded which). It is not recorded whose cells these are; they may come from a transplant donor.

The chain links TRBV20-1 to TRBJ1-6; perhaps TRBD1 as D (6 bases). Germline-derived CDR1 and CDR2 are DFQATT and SNEGSKA (reference sequence). The V gene lost 3 bases and the J gene lost 5 bases, with 14 bases spanning the gap. The length of the CDR3 is 15 residues. The CDR3 nucleotides are TGCAGTGCTAGTACAGGGATTGGGGATAATTCACCCCTCCACTTT. Amino acid sequence: CSASTGIGDNSPLHF.

This clonotype occurred a few times. The chain recombines TRBV6-5 with TRBJ1-5; D is ambiguous. There are 18 residues in the CDR3. The V end lost 2 bases, the J end lost 2 bases, and 19 bases lay between the germline ends. CDR1 is MNHEY, CDR2 SVGAGI, per germline. CDR3 residues: CASSYVLGRRVGNQPQHF. CDR3 coding DNA: TGTGCCAGCAGTTACGTTCTGGGCCGAAGGGTGGGCAATCAGCCCCAGCATTTT.

In this sample, this clonotype turned up many times. One junction end disagrees with the germline gene, perhaps due to a read error. The CDR3 loop is CASSSRTGSVF. DNA for the CDR3: TGCGCCAGCAGCTCCCGGACAGGATCGGTCTTC. The J gene is TRBJ2-1, the V gene TRBV5-1, with TRBD1 matching over 7 bases. The germline V gene has CDR1 SGHRS and CDR2 YFSETQ. This CDR3 has 11 residues.

This clonotype was observed a few times. The chain links TRBV25-1 to TRBJ2-4; tentatively, D is TRBD2 (5 bases). The CDR3 runs 14 residues. Germline CDR1 and CDR2: MGHDK and SYGVNS. The V gene lost 4 bases and the J gene lost 1 base, with 8 bases spanning the gap. CDR3 sequence (DNA): TGTGCCAGCAGTGGTTCGGGGGCCAAAAACATTCAGTACTTC. This codes for CASSGSGAKNIQYF. Variable domain in full (rest from reference TRBV25-1 and TRBJ2-4): EADIYQTPRYLVIGTGKKITLECSQTMGHDKMYWYQQDPGMELHLIHYSYGVNSTEKGDLSSESTVSRIRTEHFPLTLESARPSHTSQYLCASSGSGAKNIQYFGAGTRLSVL.

Ten or more counts support this clonotype. This rearrangement joins TRBV28 to TRBJ2-7; D is unclear. Germline CDR1 is MDHEN and CDR2 is SYDVKM. V gave up 6 bases and J gave up 6 bases, with 12 bases separating them. The CDR3 sequence is 12 residues long. The CDR3 sequence: CASRGPGSEQYF. The CDR3, as DNA: TGTGCCAGCAGGGGTCCTGGTTCCGAGCAGTACTTC.

This clonotype has more than one count but fewer than ten. The chain joins TRBV2 to TRBJ2-3, with a possible D match to TRBD1 (5 bases). The CDR3 sequence is 12 residues long. Germline CDR1 and CDR2: SNHLY and FYNNEI. Deletions cut 5 bases from V and 5 bases from J, with 8 bases between. The CDR3 region is CASSPGLDTQYF. The CDR3 nucleotides are TGTGCCAGCAGTCCAGGGTTAGATACGCAGTATTTT.

This clonotype was counted at least ten times. This chain joins TRBV6-5 and TRBJ1-2, with unresolved D. The V gene lost 4 bases and the J gene lost 8 bases, with 14 bases spanning the gap. Germline V lookup: CDR1 MNHEY, CDR2 SVGAGI. CDR3 size: 13 residues. CDR3 sequence: CASSSYTLRGYTF. The CDR3 bases are TGTGCCAGCAGTTCGTACACACTGAGGGGCTACACCTTC.

This clonotype occurred a few times. The chain combines TRBV24-1 with TRBJ2-5; the D is unclear. CDR3 size: 11 residues. Germline loops: CDR1 KGHDR, CDR2 SFDVKD. V was shortened by 7 bases and J by 5 bases, with 7 bases between the two germline ends. The CDR3 here is CATRVGETQYF. The CDR3 bases are TGTGCCACCAGAGTGGGGGAGACCCAGTACTTC.

This clonotype was counted a few times. The chain has TRBV12-3 or TRBV12-4 and TRBJ1-1; possibly TRBD1 for D (6 bases). The CDR3 consists of 14 residues. V was trimmed by 6 bases and J by 0 bases, leaving 11 bases between them. CDR3 sequence: CASRTGTLNTEAFF. The CDR3 bases are TGTGCCAGCAGGACAGGAACATTGAACACTGAAGCTTTCTTT.

The chain joins TRBV18 to TRBJ1-4; D gene uncertain. This CDR3 region has 14 residues. CDR1 and CDR2 (germline): KGHSH, LQKENI. The ends were cut back, 3 bases at V and 8 bases at J, with 13 bases in the middle. CDR3 sequence: CASSPGSFGEKLFF. CDR3 sequence (DNA): TGTGCCAGCTCACCGGGGTCCTTTGGGGAAAAACTGTTTTTT. Combining the CDR3 with reference TRBV18 and TRBJ1-4 gives the whole variable domain NAGVMQNPRHLVRRRGQEARLRCSPMKGHSHVYWYRQLPEEGLKFMVYLQKENIIDESGMPKERFSAEFPKEGPSILRIQQVVRGDSAAYFCASSPGSFGEKLFFGSGTQLSVL.

This clonotype turned up a few times. The rearrangement links TRBV5-1 to TRBJ2-5; 13 bases match TRBD2. The germline V gene has CDR1 SGHRS and CDR2 YFSETQ. The CDR3 runs 16 residues. V trimming: 4 bases; J trimming: 3 bases; junction bases outside the gene matches: 6. The CDR3 reads CASSQGLAGLEETQYF. In DNA form, the CDR3 reads TGCGCCAGCAGCCAGGGACTAGCGGGGCTGGAAGAGACCCAGTACTTC.

This clonotype came up many times. J is TRBJ2-2 and V is TRBV6-2 or TRBV6-3, with TRBD1 matching 7 bases. CDR1 is MNHEY, CDR2 SVGEGT, per germline. This CDR3 is built from 15 residues. The V gene end was trimmed by 5 bases and the J gene end by 4 bases; junction bases not matched to a gene: 7. The CDR3 is CASSQLDRTTGELFF. The CDR3 coding sequence is TGTGCCAGCAGTCAATTGGACAGGACCACCGGGGAGCTGTTTTTT.

This clonotype occurred many times. J is TRBJ2-1 and V is TRBV5-1, with no clear D. Germline CDR1 reads SGHRS; CDR2 reads YFSETQ. V was clipped by 0 bases and J by 2 bases, with 6 bases between them. There are 14 residues in the CDR3. The CDR3 here is CASSLGPPYNEQFF. The CDR3 nucleotides are TGCGCCAGCAGCTTGGGTCCCCCCTACAATGAGCAGTTCTTC.

This clonotype was seen only a few times. The chain employs TRBV27 and TRBJ2-1, with D possibly matching TRBD2 (6 bases). Trimming stripped 6 bases from V and 9 bases from J, with 12 bases between. This CDR3 comprises 12 residues. Germline loops: CDR1 MNHEY, CDR2 SMNVEV (reference sequence). CDR3 sequence reads: CASRMTRREQFF. DNA of the CDR3: TGTGCCAGCAGAATGACTAGACGTGAGCAGTTCTTC.

This clonotype appeared many times. The chain links TRBV12-3 or TRBV12-4 to TRBJ1-6; D uncertain. Trimming took off 5 bases at V and 7 bases at J, with 12 bases between the two ends. The length of the CDR3 is 14 residues. This chain's CDR3 is CASSNGPGNSPLHF. In nucleotides, the CDR3 is TGTGCCAGCAGTAACGGGCCGGGAAATTCACCCCTCCACTTT.

The chain is built from TRBV6-1 and TRBJ2-6; 8 positions match TRBD1. The V segment lost 4 bases and the J segment 0 bases; nucleotides outside the gene matches: 5. Germline V gene sequence: CDR1 MNHNS, CDR2 SASEGT. The CDR3 runs 17 residues. CDR3 in amino acids: CASSVGTGVSGANVLTF. The CDR3 nucleotides are TGTGCCAGCAGTGTCGGGACAGGTGTCTCTGGGGCCAACGTCCTGACTTTC.

The chain employs TRBV6-5 and TRBJ2-1; D uncertain. Trimming took off 5 bases at V and 10 bases at J, with 9 bases between the two ends. The CDR3 is made up of 11 amino acids. Germline CDR1 reads MNHEY; CDR2 reads SVGAGI. CDR3 sequence (DNA): TGTGCCAGCAGTACAAGAAGCGAGCAGTTCTTC. Protein: CASSTRSEQFF.

This clonotype has just a few counts. At one end, the junction sequence differs from germline, possibly due to a read error. This chain joins TRBV5-1 and TRBJ2-7; 11 bases agree with TRBD2. There are 14 residues in the CDR3. Per the germline V gene, CDR1 is SGHRS and CDR2 is YFSETQ. CDR3 nucleotide sequence: TGCGCCAGCAAACTAGCGGGAGCCTCCAACGAGCAGTACTTC. The encoded protein is CASKLAGASNEQYF.

The chain combines TRBV4-2 with TRBJ2-2; tentatively, D is TRBD2 (7 bases). CDR3 length equals 15 residues. V lost 4 bases and J lost 3, with 12 bases in between. Germline V gene lookup returns CDR1 LGHNA and CDR2 YNFKEQ. In DNA, the CDR3 is TGTGCCAGCAGCCCCGGGGGGCTCTACACCGGGGAGCTGTTTTTT. It encodes CASSPGGLYTGELFF.

J is TRBJ2-2 and V is TRBV5-1; 8 nucleotides align to TRBD1. V dropped 4 bases and J dropped 2; count of bases not matched to a gene: 10. The V gene's germline CDR1 is SGHRS and CDR2 YFSETQ. The CDR3 covers 17 residues. The CDR3 DNA sequence: TGCGCCAGCAGCCCAGGTTTGACAGGGGCAAACACCGGGGAGCTGTTTTTT. Translated, it gives CASSPGLTGANTGELFF.

This clonotype was counted at least ten times. The V and J genes are TRBV5-4 and TRBJ2-5; a weak D match, TRBD2 (6 bases). The CDR3 spans 15 residues. Germline V CDR1 and CDR2: SGHNT, YYREEE (reference sequence). V was trimmed by 0 bases and J by 1 base, leaving 10 bases between them. CDR3 protein: CASSLDLAPQETQYF. DNA for the CDR3: TGTGCCAGCAGCTTGGATCTAGCGCCCCAAGAGACCCAGTACTTC.

A few counts support this clonotype. V gene TRBV20-1 combines with J gene TRBJ1-5; 9 nucleotides line up with TRBD1. Trimming cost V 7 bases and J 5 bases; bases outside gene matches: 6. The CDR3 has 13 residues. Germline V gives CDR1 DFQATT, CDR2 SNEGSKA (reference sequence). CDR3 nucleotides: TGCAGTGGCAGGGACAGGGAGGATCAGCCCCAGCATTTT. Encoded protein: CSGRDREDQPQHF.

In its sample, this clonotype was seen many times. V gene TRBV6-5 combines with J gene TRBJ2-5; the match to TRBD2 covers 7 bases. V lost 0 bases to trimming and J lost 14 bases; unmatched junction nucleotides: 9. CDR1 and CDR2 from the germline V gene are MNHEY and SVGAGI. The CDR3 sequence is 13 residues long. The CDR3 loop is CASSYSRRGTPYF. The CDR3 DNA is TGTGCCAGCAGTTACTCGCGGCGGGGGACCCCCTACTTC.

J is TRBJ2-5 and V is TRBV19; weak D call: TRBD2 (6 bases). Germline CDR1 LNHDA, CDR2 SQIVND (reference sequence). V was trimmed by 1 base and J by 5 bases, leaving 14 bases between them. The CDR3 covers 15 residues. CDR3 protein: CASSIGRGAGETQYF. The DNA for the CDR3 is TGTGCCAGTAGTATAGGCCGCGGGGCCGGGGAGACCCAGTACTTC.

The chain has TRBV27 and TRBJ2-3; D may correspond to TRBD1 or TRBD2 (5 bases each). This CDR3 region has 16 residues. With 4 bases removed from V and 3 bases from J, the gap between germline ends came to 17 bases. CDR1 and CDR2 (germline): MNHEY, SMNVEV (reference sequence). CDR3 in amino acids: CASSSPEGKGTDTQYF. The DNA of the CDR3 is TGTGCCAGCAGTTCCCCCGAGGGGAAGGGGACAGATACGCAGTATTTT.

This chain uses TRBV4-1 with TRBJ1-2, with a weak D call TRBD1 (5 bases). Trimming shortened V by 2 bases and J by 6 bases, and 7 bases separated the two germline ends. Germline V lookup: CDR1 MGHRA, CDR2 YSYEKL. The CDR3 has 12 amino acids. The CDR3 protein is CASSQQGHGYTF. CDR3 bases: TGCGCCAGCAGCCAACAGGGACATGGCTACACCTTC.

This clonotype was found many times. The CDR3 loop reads CASSSGGAKNTEAFF. In nucleotides, the CDR3 is TGCGCCAGCAGCTCCGGTGGCGCTAAGAACACTGAAGCTTTCTTT. The genes are TRBV5-1 and TRBJ1-1; no firm D call. Germline loops: CDR1 SGHRS, CDR2 YFSETQ. This CDR3 is built from 15 residues. The V gene lost 3 bases and the J gene lost 1 base, with 13 bases spanning the gap.

The chain links TRBV30 to TRBJ2-1; tentatively, D is TRBD1 or TRBD2 (5 bases each). CDR3 length: 16 amino acids. Trimming took off 0 bases at V and 0 bases at J, with 12 bases between the two ends. Germline CDR1 is GTSNPN and CDR2 is SVGIG (reference sequence). CDR3 residues: CAWSVRGASSYNEQFF. The CDR3 region has the DNA TGTGCCTGGAGTGTACGAGGGGCTAGCTCCTACAATGAGCAGTTCTTC. Full variable domain (remainder filled in from reference TRBV30 and TRBJ2-1): SQTIHQWPATLVQPVGSPLSLECTVEGTSNPNLYWYRQAAGRGLQLLFYSVGIGQISSEVPQNLSASRPQDRQFILSSKKLLLSDSGFYLCAWSVRGASSYNEQFFGPGTRLTVL.

This clonotype showed up just a few times. The rearrangement joins TRBV6-6 to TRBJ1-5; D is ambiguous. The CDR3 runs 12 residues. Per the germline V gene, CDR1 is MNHNY and CDR2 is SVGAGI (reference sequence). V gave up 10 bases and J gave up 0 bases, with 7 bases separating them. This CDR3 is CATTDSNQPQHF. For the CDR3, the DNA is TGTGCCACCACAGATAGCAATCAGCCCCAGCATTTT.

The chain uses TRBV15 and TRBJ2-3; TRBD2 is a possible D gene (6 bases). The CDR3 extends over 13 amino acids. Germline CDR1 reads LNHNV; CDR2 reads YYDKDF (reference sequence). V was clipped by 3 bases and J by 8 bases, with 12 bases between them. CDR3 region: CATSSRERGTQYF. The CDR3 DNA sequence: TGTGCCACCAGCAGCCGGGAGAGGGGTACGCAGTATTTT.

There are a few counts of this clonotype. The chain carries TRBV23-1 and TRBJ1-5, with TRBD1 matching over 11 bases. TRBV23-1 is flagged as an ORF with uncertain function. This CDR3 region has 18 residues. Trimming cost V 2 bases and J 7 bases; bases outside gene matches: 13. CDR3 bases: TGCGCCAGCAGTCAACCGGGACAGGGGGGTTCGTTCTGCCAGCCCCAGCATTTT. Translated, it gives CASSQPGQGGSFCQPQHF.

This clonotype was seen more than once but under ten times. The chain carries TRBV20-1 and TRBJ2-5, with 9 bases identical to TRBD2. The V segment lost 2 bases and the J segment 2 bases; nucleotides outside the gene matches: 12. CDR1 and CDR2 (germline): DFQATT, SNEGSKA (reference sequence). The CDR3 runs to 17 residues. In DNA form, the CDR3 reads TGCAGTGCTAGACCCTTCGGGGCGGGGGGGCCGCAAGAGACCCAGTACTTC. Its translation: CSARPFGAGGPQETQYF.